The rows below give T cell receptor beta chains drawn from one sample of a study of shared clonotypes between healthy human individuals. The table came from immunoSEQ multiplex PCR; TCRdb's copy has only in-frame clones and leaves some out. There are about 2.3 million clones in the sample; 80% to 95% occur only once, and 0.39% lies in the top ten. Sequencing was performed on naive CD4+ T cells from PBMCs. These receptors all come from a man aged 18 to 35 in good health. Some clones in this sample may be carry-over from other donors' samples. Each CDR3 is given with its conserved first and last residue. The D gene is left open where the match is weak. Size is omitted from some rows. Given values are once, few, many or a class for expanded clones.

cdr3_length d_call clone_size j_call v_call cdr3_nt cdr3_aa
16 TRBD1 . TRBJ2-6 TRBV5-1 TGCGCCAGCAGCACCCGCCCTCGACAGGGTGTTAACGTCCTGACTTTC CASSTRPRQGVNVLTF
14 . . TRBJ1-1 TRBV15 TGTGCCACCAGCAGAGTACAGATGAACACTGAAGCTTTCTTT CATSRVQMNTEAFF
17 TRBD1 . TRBJ1-5 TRBV10-3 TGTGCCATCAGTTCCCACGGGACAGGGCGCGGGGATCAGCCCCAGCATTTT CAISSHGTGRGDQPQHF
16 . . TRBJ1-1 TRBV7-8 TGTGCCAGCAGCTTAGCGATAGGGAGAATTAACACTGAAGCTTTCTTT CASSLAIGRINTEAFF
15 . . TRBJ1-1 TRBV5-1 TGCGCCAGCAGCTTGGTGGGGACAATGAACACTGAAGCTTTCTTT CASSLVGTMNTEAFF
13 . . TRBJ2-5 TRBV7-2 TGTGCCAGCAGCTTCGAACTAGGGGAGACCCAGTACTTC CASSFELGETQYF
14 TRBD1 . TRBJ1-2 TRBV19 TGTGCCAGTACCCTGGACAGGGGCGGCTATGGCTACACCTTC CASTLDRGGYGYTF
15 TRBD2 . TRBJ2-2 TRBV19 TGTGCCAGTAGTTCTAGCGGGATAGGGACCGGGGAGCTGTTTTTT CASSSSGIGTGELFF
15 TRBD2 . TRBJ2-7 TRBV28 TGTGCCAGCAGCTTGAGGACTAGCGGATACTACGAGCAGTACTTC CASSLRTSGYYEQYF
16 TRBD2 . TRBJ2-7 TRBV19 TGTGCCAGTAGTCCATCGGGACTAGCGGGAGGGTACGAGCAGTACTTC CASSPSGLAGGYEQYF
12 . . TRBJ2-7 TRBV7-9 TGTGCCAGCAGCTTGAACGGGGTCGAGCAGTACTTC CASSLNGVEQYF
12 . . TRBJ1-2 TRBV9 TGTGCCAGCTCCCAACGGGGCTATGGCTACACCTTC CASSQRGYGYTF
13 . . TRBJ2-7 TRBV6-1 TGTGCCAGCAGTATATTTAGGGATGGAGAGCAGTACTTC CASSIFRDGEQYF
16 TRBD2 . TRBJ2-3 TRBV5-1 TGCGCCAGCAGCTTGGCCGGGACTAGCGGCACAGATACGCAGTATTTT CASSLAGTSGTDTQYF
16 TRBD2 . TRBJ2-7 TRBV11-2 TGTGCCAGCAGCTTAGAGGGACTAGCTCCAACCTACGAGCAGTACTTC CASSLEGLAPTYEQYF
13 TRBD1 . TRBJ1-2 TRBV5-1 TGCGCCAGCACCAGGACAGGAATCTATGGCTACACCTTC CASTRTGIYGYTF
12 . once TRBJ1-2 TRBV5-5 TGTGCCAGCAGCCAGCCGGGGTATGGCTACACCTTC CASSQPGYGYTF
15 . . TRBJ1-2 TRBV6-1 TGTGCCAGCAGAGCAGGACAGAGCGCCAAGTATGGCTACACCTTC CASRAGQSAKYGYTF
16 . . TRBJ1-4 TRBV18 TGTGCCAGCTCACCACCATCACAGGTGATGAGTGAAAAACTGTTTTTT CASSPPSQVMSEKLFF
17 . few TRBJ1-4 TRBV5-6 TGTGCCAGCAGCTTGTTTAGCGGGTCGTTTGGGGATGAAAAACTGTTTTTT CASSLFSGSFGDEKLFF
15 . . TRBJ2-1 TRBV18 TGTGCCAGCTCACCATTCGAGGGGGCGGGAGATGAGCAGTTCTTC CASSPFEGAGDEQFF
16 . . TRBJ2-3 TRBV10-2 TGCGCCAGCAGTGACTGGTTAGCGGCCCCAACAGATACGCAGTATTTT CASSDWLAAPTDTQYF
18 TRBD1 . TRBJ2-7 TRBV7-9 TGTGCCAGCAGCGACCCAACAACCCGACAGGGGCCCTCCTACGAGCAGTACTTC CASSDPTTRQGPSYEQYF
16 TRBD2 . TRBJ2-1 TRBV27 TGTGCCAGCAGTTTATACCTAGCGGGAGCTTACAATGAGCAGTTCTTC CASSLYLAGAYNEQFF
15 . . TRBJ2-2 TRBV10-3 TGTGCCATCAGTGAGTCACCGGACAAAGCAGGGGAGCTGTTTTTT CAISESPDKAGELFF
14 TRBD1 . TRBJ2-4 TRBV28 TGTGCCAGCAGCGGACAGGGCGGCAAAAACATTCAGTACTTC CASSGQGGKNIQYF
11 . . TRBJ2-1 TRBV19 TGTGCCAGTAATAATTACAATGAGCAGTTCTTC CASNNYNEQFF
15 TRBD1 . TRBJ2-3 TRBV18 TGTGCCAGCTCAACTCGGACAGGGGGGACAGATACGCAGTATTTT CASSTRTGGTDTQYF
14 TRBD1 . TRBJ1-3 TRBV4-1 TGCGCCAGCAGAAAAACAGGGGTTGAAAACACCATATATTTT CASRKTGVENTIYF
13 . . TRBJ1-2 TRBV30 TGTGCCTGGAGTGTATCGGAGGGAACTGGCTACACCTTC CAWSVSEGTGYTF
14 TRBD2 . TRBJ2-7 TRBV30 TGTGCCTGGAGTGGAAGGACTAGCTACTACGAGCAGTACTTC CAWSGRTSYYEQYF
12 TRBD1 . TRBJ2-7 TRBV19 TGTGCCAGCTCCCTACAGGGGAACGAGCAGTACTTC CASSLQGNEQYF
16 . . TRBJ1-1 TRBV6-6 TGTGCCAGCAGGGAAACCTCAGGGTATATGAACACTGAAGCTTTCTTT CASRETSGYMNTEAFF
17 TRBD1 . TRBJ2-7 TRBV5-4 TGTGCCAGCAGCCCGGGACAGGGGGTGCCGAGCTCCTACGAGCAGTACTTC CASSPGQGVPSSYEQYF
15 . once TRBJ2-7 TRBV11-2 TGTGCCAGCAGCTTAGAGGGCGCGGTTACCTACGAGCAGTACTTC CASSLEGAVTYEQYF
13 TRBD1 . TRBJ1-4 TRBV6-6 TGTGCCAGCAGTGACAGGGGCCGTGAAAAACTGTTTTTT CASSDRGREKLFF
12 TRBD1 . TRBJ1-2 TRBV6-1 TGTGCCAGCAGGGACAGGGGTAGTGGCTACACCTTC CASRDRGSGYTF
14 TRBD1 once TRBJ1-2 TRBV6-1 TGTGCCAGCAGTGCATCAGGGGGGTACTATGGCTACACCTTC CASSASGGYYGYTF
14 TRBD1 . TRBJ2-7 TRBV6-4 TGTGCCAGCAGACTGGACAGGCATTCCTACGAGCAGTACTTC CASRLDRHSYEQYF
14 TRBD2 . TRBJ2-3 TRBV5-6 TGTGCCAGCAGCAAGGGACTAGAAGGAGATACGCAGTATTTT CASSKGLEGDTQYF